This T cell receptor (beta chain) derives from a study of T cell responses to AZD1222 COVID-19 vaccine. Study-level findings and limits: Unmutated variant regions are reportedly targeted by nearly half of spike-specific TCRs. Spike-wide coverage was observed for vaccine-associated CD4 TCRs, with dominant responses at 160-218 and 743-854. The donor group comprised mostly white British people and more females; the analysis possibly underestimated clonal diversity.

Method: immunoSEQ multiplex PCR; TCRdb's copy keeps in-frame clones and lacks some. This sample has about 56,000 clones, with 70% to 90% found just once. Points on this clone: The antigen remains undetermined. Additional DNA sequences in this sample encode the identical CDR3.

This CDR3 has 13 residues. The V end was cut by 5 bases, the J end by 0 bases, with 7 bases between. This TCR derives from an adult in good health. The rearrangement links TRBV12-3 or TRBV12-4 to TRBJ1-2; weak D call: TRBD1 (5 bases). The source was peripheral blood, collected on day 0 of AZD1222 vaccination. CDR3 sequence reads: CASSLTANYGYTF. CDR3 in DNA: TGTGCCAGCAGTCTGACAGCTAACTATGGCTACACCTTC.